This T cell receptor (beta chain) derives from a study of CXCR3-negative and CXCR3-positive naive CD8 T cells. Findings and caveats of the study: Naive subsets did not differ in surface CD5, and the authors estimated TCR strength using properties of the TRB CDR3. For naive cells, CXCR3-negative and CXCR3-positive subsets had similar TRBV-TRBJ usage; for memory cells, usage differed.

A remark on this clonotype: As yet, its antigen is unknown.

This CDR3 is built from 13 residues. Per germline, CDR1 SQVTM and CDR2 ANQGSEA. Sorting was done in triplicate for each CD8+ T cell subset (approximately 300,000 cells each). Carrying UMI labels, the TRB cDNA libraries were prepared through 5' RACE. From the 5' RACE reads, TCRdb lists one entry per CDR3 protein and no DNA. The sample spans about 130,000 distinct CDR3 sequences; the ten largest clones claim 0.25% to 0.35%. The receptor comes from a human donor in good health. Some clones in this sample may be carry-over from other donors' samples. The sequencing sample was made of naive CXCR3- CD8+ T cells from blood. Subset meaning: CD45RO-CCR7+CD27+CD95- naive CD8+ T cells lacking CXCR3 (TNR3-). The chain couples TRBV29-1 to TRBJ2-3; the TRBD2 assignment by TCRdb is unverifiable without DNA. This CDR3 reads CSVMGVGTDTQYF.